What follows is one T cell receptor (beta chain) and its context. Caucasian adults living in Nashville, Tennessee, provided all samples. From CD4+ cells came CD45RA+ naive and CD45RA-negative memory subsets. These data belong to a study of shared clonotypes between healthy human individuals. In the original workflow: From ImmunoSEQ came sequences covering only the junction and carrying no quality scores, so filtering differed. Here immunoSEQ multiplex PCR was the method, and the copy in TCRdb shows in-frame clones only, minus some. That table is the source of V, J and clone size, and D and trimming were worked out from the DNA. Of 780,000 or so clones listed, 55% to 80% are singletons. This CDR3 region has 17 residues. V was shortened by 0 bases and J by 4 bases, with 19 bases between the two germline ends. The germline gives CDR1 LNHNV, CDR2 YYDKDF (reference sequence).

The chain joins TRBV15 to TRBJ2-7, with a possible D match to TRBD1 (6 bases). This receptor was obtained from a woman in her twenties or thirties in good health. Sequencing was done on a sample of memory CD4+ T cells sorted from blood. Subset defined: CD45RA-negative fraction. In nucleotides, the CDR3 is TGTGCCACCAGCAGAGATTTCTCGGACAGCCATGTATACGAGCAGTACTTC. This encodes CATSRDFSDSHVYEQYF.